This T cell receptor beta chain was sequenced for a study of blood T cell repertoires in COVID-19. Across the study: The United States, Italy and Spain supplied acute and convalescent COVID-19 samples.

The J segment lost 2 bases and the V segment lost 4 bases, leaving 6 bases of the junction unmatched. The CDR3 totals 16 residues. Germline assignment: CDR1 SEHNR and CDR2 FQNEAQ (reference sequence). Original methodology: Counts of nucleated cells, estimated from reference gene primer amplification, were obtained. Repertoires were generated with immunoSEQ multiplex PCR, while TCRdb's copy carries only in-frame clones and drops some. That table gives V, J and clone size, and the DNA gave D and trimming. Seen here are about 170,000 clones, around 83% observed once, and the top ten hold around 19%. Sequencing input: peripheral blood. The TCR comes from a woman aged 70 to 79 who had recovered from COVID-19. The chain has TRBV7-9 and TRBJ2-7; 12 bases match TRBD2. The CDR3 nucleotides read TGTGCCAGCAGCTACATGACTAGCGGGGGTCCCTACGAGCAGTACTTC. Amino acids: CASSYMTSGGPYEQYF.